This TCR beta chain originates from a study of blood T cell repertoires in COVID-19. Study summary: Sites across the United States, Italy and Spain contributed samples from acute and convalescent COVID-19. Nucleic acid was either cDNA or gDNA, and it came from T cells, B-cell-depleted T cells, or PBMCs.

Original processing notes: Estimation of nucleated cell counts was performed using reference gene primer amplification. Only in-frame clones appear in the TCRdb table, and some are missing; sequencing was by immunoSEQ multiplex PCR. V, J and clone size reflect that table, while D and trimming were determined from the DNA. The sample holds fewer than 35,000 clones; roughly 87% are singletons and the top ten take 25% to 35%. Losses at the gene ends were 0 bases for V and 0 bases for J; bases not matched to a gene: 12. The CDR3 contains 19 residues. Germline values: CDR1 SGDLS, CDR2 YYNGEE. The sample was peripheral blood. The source of this sequence is a man of 80 years or more with acute or convalescent COVID-19. J is TRBJ2-1 and V is TRBV9, with 7 nucleotides matching TRBD2. Here the CDR3 reads CASSVAWLAEVSSYNEQFF. The CDR3 DNA reads TGTGCCAGCAGCGTAGCTTGGCTAGCGGAAGTCAGCTCCTACAATGAGCAGTTCTTC.